The present entry profiles one TCR beta chain with its context. Its target antigen remains unknown. Base quality data are lacking; no much larger clone is found one base away. Additional DNA sequences in this sample encode the identical CDR3. This specimen comes from a study of shared clonotypes between healthy human individuals (TCRdb year 2020). Regarding the research as a whole: The cohort comprised a couple of women and a few men aged 18 to 49 years. To increase sequencing depth and limit assay-specific biases, TCR repertoire library preparation and sequencing were carried out by different laboratories using diverse techniques. Leukapheresis yielded between about 0.85 and 10 billion PBMCs per donor. The study deeply sequenced blood TCR repertoires of five healthy adults to estimate repertoire size and the extent of clonotype sharing between individuals.

The donors were healthy, HIV-negative adults who had no recently reported acute infections or vaccinations. Every donor was a Caucasian adult residing in Nashville, Tennessee, USA. For unsorted samples, 84 million or so PBMCs were counted, and genomic DNA was extracted using the QIAamp DNA Blood Mini kit. Blood was collected by leukapheresis, and PBMCs were isolated by Ficoll-Histopaque density gradient centrifugation and then cryopreserved in liquid nitrogen vapor phase. Using the deep immunoSEQ assay, TCR CDR3 regions were amplified from genomic DNA by multiplex PCR. For each cell subset, the extracted genomic DNA was distributed evenly across all wells of several immunoSEQ 96-well plates, and each plate served as one replicate. For unsorted PBMC, each replicate PCR was loaded with roughly 0.3 ug genomic DNA, equivalent to roughly 33,000 T cell genomes. Genomic DNA from unsorted PBMC was sequenced over ten immunoSEQ deep assay plates. The purified libraries were quantified using a Qubit 3.0 fluorometer, sized with a Bioanalyzer 2100, and then quantified again using the KAPA Library Quantification kit. Every immunoSEQ 96-well plate was sequenced on a dedicated single-read 150-cycle Illumina NextSeq 550 flow cell. In the paper's pipeline: Because only junctional sequences without quality scores were contained in the immunoSEQ output, filtering matching that applied to full-length reads could not be performed. Sequences were annotated with PyIR, a Python wrapper for IgBLAST v1.9, using IMGT germline references to assign V/J genes and CDR3. Reads with weak V/J assignments (E-value above 1e-6), missing CDR3, stop codons, out-of-frame junctions, or ambiguous translated residues were removed. V3J clonotypes were defined as sequences sharing an identical inferred V gene, J gene, and CDR3 amino acid sequence. The percentage overlap between two repertoires was calculated by dividing the number of shared unique clonotypes by the size of the smaller repertoire. Repertoire richness was assessed with RTK rarefaction, the Chao1 estimator, and Recon v2.1 estimates of unobserved clonotypes. The source is immuneACCESS, and TCRdb retained only in-frame sequences with V and J called. Part of the clones is not carried over; for the studies checked, unresolved V genes explain less than half of this, and the remainder is unexplained. That table furnishes V, J and clone size, whereas the DNA furnished D and trimming. The sample table holds about 520,000 clones, of which roughly 80% were seen once. The leading ten clones occupy over 9.5% of the sample.

CDR1 and CDR2 are drawn from the germline V gene (reference sequence): SEHNR, FQNEAQ. Its CDR3 holds 12 amino acids, cysteine through phenylalanine. The DNA shown is the 36-base CDR3, in frame from base 1. Cut back by 6 bases and 1 base, the V and J ends lie 6 bases apart. General findings and caveats noted by the study authors: Sampling was limited to blood, and TCR repertoires in tissue likely differ from TCR repertoires in blood. Pairwise subsampling led to the expectation that sequencing depth would affect the degree of clonotype sharing among donors. The small number of donors limited the genetic and exposure-history diversity represented.

Source material: PBMCs. The chain is encoded by TRBV7-9 joined to TRBJ1-1, with no confidently assigned D gene. The sequence was collected from a woman aged 35 to 49 in good health. Some clones in this sample may be carry-over from other donors' samples. CDR3 reads: CASSSKNTEAFF. The nucleotide sequence reads TGTGCCAGCAGTTCGAAGAACACTGAAGCTTTCTTT.